Given below is one T cell receptor beta chain in context. Its matching antigen is unknown. The data were produced by immunoSEQ multiplex PCR, yet TCRdb's version contains in-frame clones alone and is incomplete. The top ten clones hold less than 5% of a sample with about 140,000 clones, about 90% of them seen once. This sample was taken from a study of T cell responses to AZD1222 COVID-19 vaccine. Points from the study as a whole: Clonal diversity was possibly underestimated, and the donors were mostly white British, with more females. CD4 TCRs linked to vaccination spanned spike, dominating at 160-218 and 743-854. It was only after the peak T cell response that any repertoires were sampled.

Analyses pooled second doses at about 4 or about 12 weeks. Germline V gene data show CDR1 as MGHRA and CDR2 as YSYEKL. The CDR3 contains 14 residues. Trimming removed 2 bases at V and 0 bases at J, with 5 bases between. This rearrangement joins TRBV4-1 to TRBJ2-1, with no clear D. This material consisted of peripheral blood, taken 28 days after the second AZD1222 dose. The receptor comes from an adult who received the AZD1222 COVID-19 vaccine. The CDR3 nucleotides are TGCGCCAGCAGCCAACGGAGCTCCTACAATGAGCAGTTCTTC. It is translated as CASSQRSSYNEQFF.